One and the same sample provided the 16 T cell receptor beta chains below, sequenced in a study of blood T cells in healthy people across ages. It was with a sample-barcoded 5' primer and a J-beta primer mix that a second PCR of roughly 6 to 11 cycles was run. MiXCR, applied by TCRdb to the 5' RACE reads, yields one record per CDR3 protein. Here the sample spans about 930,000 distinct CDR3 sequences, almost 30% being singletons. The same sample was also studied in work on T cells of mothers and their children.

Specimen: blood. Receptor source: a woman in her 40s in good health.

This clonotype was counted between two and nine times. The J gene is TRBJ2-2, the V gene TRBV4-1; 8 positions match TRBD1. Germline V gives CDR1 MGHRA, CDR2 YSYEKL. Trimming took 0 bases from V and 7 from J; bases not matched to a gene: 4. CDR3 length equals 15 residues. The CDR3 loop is CASSQDRGQSGELFF. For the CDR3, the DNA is TGCGCCAGCAGCCAAGACAGGGGGCAAAGCGGGGAGCTGTTTTTT.

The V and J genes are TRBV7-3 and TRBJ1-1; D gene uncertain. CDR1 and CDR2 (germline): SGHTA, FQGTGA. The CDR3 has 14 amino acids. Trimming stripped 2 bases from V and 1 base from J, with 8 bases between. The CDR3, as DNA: TGTGCCAGCAGCTTAGGACCGCAGAACACTGAAGCTTTCTTT. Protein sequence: CASSLGPQNTEAFF.

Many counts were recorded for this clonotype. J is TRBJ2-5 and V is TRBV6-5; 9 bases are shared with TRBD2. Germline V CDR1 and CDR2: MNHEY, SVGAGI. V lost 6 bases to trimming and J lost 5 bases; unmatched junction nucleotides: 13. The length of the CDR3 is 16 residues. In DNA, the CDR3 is TGTGCCAGCAGACTACTTAGCGGGGGACCGCTTGAGACCCAGTACTTC. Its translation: CASRLLSGGPLETQYF.

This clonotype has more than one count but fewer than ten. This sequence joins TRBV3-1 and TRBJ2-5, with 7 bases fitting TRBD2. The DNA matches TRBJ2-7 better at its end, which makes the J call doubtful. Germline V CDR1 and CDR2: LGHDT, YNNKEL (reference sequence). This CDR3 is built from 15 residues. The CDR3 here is CASRDHGEGKDEQYF. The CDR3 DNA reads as TGTGCCAGCAGGGATCACGGGGAGGGGAAGGACGAGCAGTACTTC.

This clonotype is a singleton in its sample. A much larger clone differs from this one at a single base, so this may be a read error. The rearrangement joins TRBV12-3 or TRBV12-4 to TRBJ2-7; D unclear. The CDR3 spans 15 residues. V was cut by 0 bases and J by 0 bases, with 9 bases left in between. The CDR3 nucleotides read TGTGCCAGCAGTTTAGCGGAAAGGGTCTCCTACGAGCAGTACTTC. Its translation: CASSLAERVSYEQYF.

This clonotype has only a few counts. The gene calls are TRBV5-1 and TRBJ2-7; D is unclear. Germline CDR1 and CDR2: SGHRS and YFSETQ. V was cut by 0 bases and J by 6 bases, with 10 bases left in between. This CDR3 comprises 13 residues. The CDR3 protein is CASSLEPIGEQYF. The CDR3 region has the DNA TGCGCCAGCAGCTTGGAACCGATTGGCGAGCAGTACTTC.

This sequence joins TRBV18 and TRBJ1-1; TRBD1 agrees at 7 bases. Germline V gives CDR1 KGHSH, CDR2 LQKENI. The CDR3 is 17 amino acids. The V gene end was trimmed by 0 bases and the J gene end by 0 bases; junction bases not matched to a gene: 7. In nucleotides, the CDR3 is TGTGCCAGCTCACCACCCGAACCCGGGACAGTGAACACTGAAGCTTTCTTT. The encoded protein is CASSPPEPGTVNTEAFF.

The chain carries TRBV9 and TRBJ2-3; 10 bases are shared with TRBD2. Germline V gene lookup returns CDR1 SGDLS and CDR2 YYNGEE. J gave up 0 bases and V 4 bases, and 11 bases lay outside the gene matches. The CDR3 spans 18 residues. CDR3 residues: CASSLSSGSHPSTDTQYF. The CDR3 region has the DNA TGTGCCAGCAGCCTTTCTAGCGGGAGCCACCCTAGCACAGATACGCAGTATTTT. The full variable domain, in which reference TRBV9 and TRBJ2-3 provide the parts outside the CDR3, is DSGVTQTPKHLITATGQRVTLRCSPRSGDLSVYWYQQSLDQGLQFLIQYYNGEERAKGNILERFSAQQFPDLHSELNLSSLELGDSALYFCASSLSSGSHPSTDTQYFGPGTRLTVL.

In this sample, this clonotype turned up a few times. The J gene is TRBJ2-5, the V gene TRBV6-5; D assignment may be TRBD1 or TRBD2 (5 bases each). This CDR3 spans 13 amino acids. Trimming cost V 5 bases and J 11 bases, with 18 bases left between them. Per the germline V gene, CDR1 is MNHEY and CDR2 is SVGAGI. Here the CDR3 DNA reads TGTGCCAGCAGTCGGGACGCGGGCTTGGAGCAGTACTTC. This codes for CASSRDAGLEQYF.

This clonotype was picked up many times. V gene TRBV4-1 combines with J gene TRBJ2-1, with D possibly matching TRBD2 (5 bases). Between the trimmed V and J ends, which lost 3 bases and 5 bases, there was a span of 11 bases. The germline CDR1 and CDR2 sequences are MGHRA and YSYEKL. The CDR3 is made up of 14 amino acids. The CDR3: CASSQAGLDNEQFF. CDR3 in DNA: TGCGCCAGCAGCCAGGCTGGACTGGACAATGAGCAGTTCTTC.

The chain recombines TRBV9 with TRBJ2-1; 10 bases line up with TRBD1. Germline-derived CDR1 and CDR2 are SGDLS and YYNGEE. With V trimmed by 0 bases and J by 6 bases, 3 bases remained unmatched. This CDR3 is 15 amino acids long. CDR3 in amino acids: CASSVGWDRGNEQFF. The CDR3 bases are TGTGCCAGCAGCGTAGGTTGGGACAGGGGCAATGAGCAGTTCTTC.

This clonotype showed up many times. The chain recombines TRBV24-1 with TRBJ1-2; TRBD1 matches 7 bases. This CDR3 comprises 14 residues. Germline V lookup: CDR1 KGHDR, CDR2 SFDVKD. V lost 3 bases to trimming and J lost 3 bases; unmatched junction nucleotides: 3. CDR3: CATSDRTGDYGYTF. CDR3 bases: TGTGCCACCAGTGATCGTACAGGGGACTATGGCTACACCTTC.

The CDR3 DNA reads as TGCGCCAGCAGCCTGATCGGGACAGGGGGCAGCGAGCAGTACTTC. It yields the protein CASSLIGTGGSEQYF. The genes are TRBV5-1 and TRBJ2-7, with 12 positions matching TRBD1. Germline V gene data show CDR1 as SGHRS and CDR2 as YFSETQ. Germline trimming cut 4 bases from V and 6 bases from J; bases unmatched to any gene: 8. The CDR3 is 15 residues long.

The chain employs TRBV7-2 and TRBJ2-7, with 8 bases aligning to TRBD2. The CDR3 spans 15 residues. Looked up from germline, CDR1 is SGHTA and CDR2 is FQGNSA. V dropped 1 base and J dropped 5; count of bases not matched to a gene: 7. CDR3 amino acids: CASSLGAGAPDEQYF. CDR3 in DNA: TGTGCCAGCAGCTTAGGAGCGGGGGCGCCCGACGAGCAGTACTTC.

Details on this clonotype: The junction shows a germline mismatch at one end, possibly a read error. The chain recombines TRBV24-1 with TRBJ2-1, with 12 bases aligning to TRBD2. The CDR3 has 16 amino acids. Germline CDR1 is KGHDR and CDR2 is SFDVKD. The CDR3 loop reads CATSTPGLAGYNGQFF. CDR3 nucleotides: TGTGCCACCAGTACACCGGGACTAGCGGGCTACAATGGGCAGTTCTTC.

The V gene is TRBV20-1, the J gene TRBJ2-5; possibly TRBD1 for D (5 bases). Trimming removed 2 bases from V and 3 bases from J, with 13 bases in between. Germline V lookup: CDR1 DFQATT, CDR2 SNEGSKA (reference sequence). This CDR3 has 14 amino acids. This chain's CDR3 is CSARTPTGKETQYF. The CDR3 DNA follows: TGCAGTGCTAGAACCCCTACAGGAAAAGAGACCCAGTACTTC.